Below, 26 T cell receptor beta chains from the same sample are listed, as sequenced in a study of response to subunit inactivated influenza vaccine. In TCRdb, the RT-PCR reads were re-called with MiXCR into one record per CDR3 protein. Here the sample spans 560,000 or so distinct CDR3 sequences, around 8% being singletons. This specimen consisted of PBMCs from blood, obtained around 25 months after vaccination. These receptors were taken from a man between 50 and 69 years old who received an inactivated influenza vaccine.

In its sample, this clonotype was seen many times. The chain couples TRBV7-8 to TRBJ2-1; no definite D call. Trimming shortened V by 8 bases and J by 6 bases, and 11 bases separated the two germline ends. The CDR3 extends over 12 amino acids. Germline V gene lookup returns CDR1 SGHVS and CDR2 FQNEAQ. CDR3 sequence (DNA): TGTGCCAGCGGAAGTCCAGGCAATGAGCAGTTCTTC. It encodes CASGSPGNEQFF.

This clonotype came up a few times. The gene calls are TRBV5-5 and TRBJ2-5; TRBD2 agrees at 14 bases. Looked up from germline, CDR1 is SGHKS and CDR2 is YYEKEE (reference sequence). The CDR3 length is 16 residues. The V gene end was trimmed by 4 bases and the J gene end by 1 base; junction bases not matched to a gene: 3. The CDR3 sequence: CASSRGTSGGQETQYF. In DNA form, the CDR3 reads TGTGCCAGCAGCCGTGGGACTAGCGGGGGCCAAGAGACCCAGTACTTC.

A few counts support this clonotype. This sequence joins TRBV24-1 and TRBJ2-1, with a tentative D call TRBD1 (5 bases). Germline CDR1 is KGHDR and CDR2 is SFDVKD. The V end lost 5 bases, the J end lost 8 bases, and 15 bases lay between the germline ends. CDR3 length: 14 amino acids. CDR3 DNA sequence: TGTGCCACCAGTGGCCAGGGAAGGATGTATGAGCAGTTCTTC. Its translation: CATSGQGRMYEQFF.

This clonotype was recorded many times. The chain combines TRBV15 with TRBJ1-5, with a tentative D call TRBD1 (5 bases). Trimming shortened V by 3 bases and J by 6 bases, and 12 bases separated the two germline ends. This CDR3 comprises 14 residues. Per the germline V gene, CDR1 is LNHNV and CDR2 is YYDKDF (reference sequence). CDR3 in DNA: TGTGCCACCAGCAGGGACATCCCCAGTCAGCCCCAGCATTTT. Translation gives CATSRDIPSQPQHF.

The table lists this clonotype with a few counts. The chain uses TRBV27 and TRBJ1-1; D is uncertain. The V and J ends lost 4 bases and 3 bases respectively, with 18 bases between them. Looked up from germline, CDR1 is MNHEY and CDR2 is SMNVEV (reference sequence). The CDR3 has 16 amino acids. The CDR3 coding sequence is TGTGCCAGCAGTTCCCGGGGAGGGTATAAGGACACTGAAGCTTTCTTT. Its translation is CASSSRGGYKDTEAFF.

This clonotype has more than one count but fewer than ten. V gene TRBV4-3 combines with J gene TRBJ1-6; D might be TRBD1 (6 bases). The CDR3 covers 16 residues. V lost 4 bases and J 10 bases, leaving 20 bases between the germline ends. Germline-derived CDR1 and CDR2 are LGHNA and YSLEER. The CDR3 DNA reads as TGCGCCAGCAGCCCGACAGTGGTCCAGGGGCGGTCACCCCTCCACTTT. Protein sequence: CASSPTVVQGRSPLHF.

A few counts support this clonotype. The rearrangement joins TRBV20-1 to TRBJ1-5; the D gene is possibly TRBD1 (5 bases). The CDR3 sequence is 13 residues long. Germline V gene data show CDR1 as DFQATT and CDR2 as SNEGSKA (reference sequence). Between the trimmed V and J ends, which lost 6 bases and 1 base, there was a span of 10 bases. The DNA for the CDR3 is TGCAGTGCCTCACGGGACAGCAATCAGCCCCAGCATTTT. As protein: CSASRDSNQPQHF.

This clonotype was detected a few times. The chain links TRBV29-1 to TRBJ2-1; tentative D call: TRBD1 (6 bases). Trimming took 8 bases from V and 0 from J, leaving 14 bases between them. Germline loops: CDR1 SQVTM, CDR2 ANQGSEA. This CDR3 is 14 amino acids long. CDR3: CSTGHSSSYNEQFF. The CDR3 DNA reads TGCAGCACGGGACACTCCAGCTCCTACAATGAGCAGTTCTTC.

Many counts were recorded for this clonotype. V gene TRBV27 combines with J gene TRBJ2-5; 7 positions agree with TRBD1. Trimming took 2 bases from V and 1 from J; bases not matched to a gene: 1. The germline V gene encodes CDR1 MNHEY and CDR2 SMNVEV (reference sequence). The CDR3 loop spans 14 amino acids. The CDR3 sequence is CASSLRDSQETQYF. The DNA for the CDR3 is TGTGCCAGCAGTTTAAGGGACAGCCAAGAGACCCAGTACTTC.

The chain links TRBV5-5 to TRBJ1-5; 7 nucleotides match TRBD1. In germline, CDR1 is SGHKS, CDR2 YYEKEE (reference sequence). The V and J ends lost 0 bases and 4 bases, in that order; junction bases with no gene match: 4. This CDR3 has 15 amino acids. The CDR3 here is CASSLVGGENQPQHF. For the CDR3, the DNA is TGTGCCAGCAGCTTGGTAGGGGGCGAAAATCAGCCCCAGCATTTT. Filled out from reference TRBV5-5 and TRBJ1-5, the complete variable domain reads DAGVTQSPTHLIKTRGQQVTLRCSPISGHKSVSWYQQVLGQGPQFIFQYYEKEERGRGNFPDRFSARQFPNYSSELNVNALLLGDSALYLCASSLVGGENQPQHFGDGTRLSIL.

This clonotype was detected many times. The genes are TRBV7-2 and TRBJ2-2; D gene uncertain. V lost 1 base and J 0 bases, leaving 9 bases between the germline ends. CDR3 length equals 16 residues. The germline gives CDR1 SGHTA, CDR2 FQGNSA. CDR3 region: CASSLVGFANTGELFF. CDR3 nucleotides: TGTGCCAGCAGCTTAGTTGGATTCGCGAACACCGGGGAGCTGTTTTTT.

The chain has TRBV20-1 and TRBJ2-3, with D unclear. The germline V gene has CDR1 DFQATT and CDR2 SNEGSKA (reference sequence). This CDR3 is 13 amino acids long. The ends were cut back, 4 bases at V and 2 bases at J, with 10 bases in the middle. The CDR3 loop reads CSAISAYTDTQYF. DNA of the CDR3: TGCAGTGCTATAAGCGCCTACACAGATACGCAGTATTTT.

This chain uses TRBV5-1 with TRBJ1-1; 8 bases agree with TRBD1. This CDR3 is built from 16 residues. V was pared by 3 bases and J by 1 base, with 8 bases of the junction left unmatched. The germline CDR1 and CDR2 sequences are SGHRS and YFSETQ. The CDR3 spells CASSWGAGQANTEAFF. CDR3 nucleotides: TGCGCCAGCAGCTGGGGGGCGGGACAGGCGAACACTGAAGCTTTCTTT.

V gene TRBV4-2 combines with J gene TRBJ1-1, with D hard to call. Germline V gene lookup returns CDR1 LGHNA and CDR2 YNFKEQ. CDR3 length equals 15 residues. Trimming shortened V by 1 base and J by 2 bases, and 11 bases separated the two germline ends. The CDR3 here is CASSQVGGKNTEAFF. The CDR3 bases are TGTGCCAGCAGCCAAGTCGGCGGGAAAAACACTGAAGCTTTCTTT.

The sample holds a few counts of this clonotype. The CDR3 DNA reads as TGTGCCAGCAATGTAAGGATTGGAAACACCATATATTTT. Translation gives CASNVRIGNTIYF. This chain connects TRBV2 to TRBJ1-3, with D unresolved. The CDR3 consists of 13 residues. Germline CDR1 reads SNHLY; CDR2 reads FYNNEI. The V end lost 7 bases, the J end lost 3 bases, and 10 bases lay between the germline ends.

The CDR3 region is CATRPQGLAHYEQYF. CDR3 in DNA: TGTGCCACCAGACCACAGGGACTAGCTCACTACGAGCAGTACTTC. This chain joins TRBV28 and TRBJ2-7; 9 nucleotides match TRBD2. With 10 bases clipped from V and 3 bases from J, the junction kept 13 bases outside the gene matches. From germline, CDR1 is MDHEN and CDR2 SYDVKM. This CDR3 contains 15 residues.

The CDR3: CASSSPRGTGGLNTEAFF. For the CDR3, the DNA is TGTGCCAGCAGCTCCCCAAGGGGGACAGGAGGTTTGAACACTGAAGCTTTCTTT. The J gene is TRBJ1-1, the V gene TRBV11-1; 8 bases map to TRBD1. The CDR3 extends over 18 amino acids. CDR1 and CDR2 from the germline V gene are SGHAT and FQDESV (reference sequence). J was trimmed by 0 bases and V by 4 bases; bases with no gene match: 13. Drawing the rest from reference TRBV11-1 and TRBJ1-1, the complete variable domain is EAEVAQSPRYKITEKSQAVAFWCDPISGHATLYWYRQILGQGPELLVQFQDESVVDDSQLPKDRFSAERLKGVDSTLKIQPAELGDSAMYLCASSSPRGTGGLNTEAFFGQGTRLTVV.

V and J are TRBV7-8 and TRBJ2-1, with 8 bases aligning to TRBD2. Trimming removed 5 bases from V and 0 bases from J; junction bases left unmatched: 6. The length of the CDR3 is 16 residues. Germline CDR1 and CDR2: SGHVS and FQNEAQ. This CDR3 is CASSQNSGASYNEQFF. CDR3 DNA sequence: TGTGCCAGCAGCCAAAATAGCGGGGCCTCCTACAATGAGCAGTTCTTC.

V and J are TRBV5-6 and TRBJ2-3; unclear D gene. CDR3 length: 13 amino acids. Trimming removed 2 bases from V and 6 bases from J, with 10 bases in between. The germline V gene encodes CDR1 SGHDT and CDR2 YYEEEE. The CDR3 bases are TGTGCCAGCAGCTTTGTCCCAGAGGATACGCAGTATTTT. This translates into CASSFVPEDTQYF.

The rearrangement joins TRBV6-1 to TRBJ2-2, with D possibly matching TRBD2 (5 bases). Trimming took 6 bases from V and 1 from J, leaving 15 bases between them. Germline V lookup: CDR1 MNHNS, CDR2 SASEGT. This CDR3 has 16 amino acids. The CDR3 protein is CASRAQSAVNTGELFF. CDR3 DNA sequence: TGTGCCAGCAGGGCCCAATCAGCGGTGAACACCGGGGAGCTGTTTTTT.

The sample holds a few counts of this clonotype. CDR3 nucleotide sequence: TGTGCCAGCAGCCCACGACAGGGGTCGAGAACAGATACGCAGTATTTT. It yields the protein CASSPRQGSRTDTQYF. This rearrangement joins TRBV9 to TRBJ2-3, with TRBD1 matching over 8 bases. J gave up 3 bases and V 4 bases, and 10 bases lay outside the gene matches. There are 16 residues in the CDR3. Germline V lookup: CDR1 SGDLS, CDR2 YYNGEE.

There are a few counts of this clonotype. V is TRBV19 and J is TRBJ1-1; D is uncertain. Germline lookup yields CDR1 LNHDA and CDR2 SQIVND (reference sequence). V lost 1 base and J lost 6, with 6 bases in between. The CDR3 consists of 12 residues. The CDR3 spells CASSIVGAEAFF. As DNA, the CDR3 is TGTGCCAGTAGTATAGTCGGCGCTGAAGCTTTCTTT.

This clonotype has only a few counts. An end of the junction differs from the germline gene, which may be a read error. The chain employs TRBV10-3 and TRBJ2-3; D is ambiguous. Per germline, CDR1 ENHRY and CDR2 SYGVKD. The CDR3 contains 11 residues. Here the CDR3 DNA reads TGTGCCATCACAAGCAAAGATACGCAGTATTTT. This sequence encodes CAITSKDTQYF.

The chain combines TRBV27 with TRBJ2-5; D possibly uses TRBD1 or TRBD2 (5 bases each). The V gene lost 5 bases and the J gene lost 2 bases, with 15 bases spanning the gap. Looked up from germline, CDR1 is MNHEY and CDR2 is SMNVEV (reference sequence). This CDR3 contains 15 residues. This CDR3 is CASSPRDGRQETQYF. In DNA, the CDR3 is TGTGCCAGCAGTCCCCGGGACGGACGGCAAGAGACCCAGTACTTC.

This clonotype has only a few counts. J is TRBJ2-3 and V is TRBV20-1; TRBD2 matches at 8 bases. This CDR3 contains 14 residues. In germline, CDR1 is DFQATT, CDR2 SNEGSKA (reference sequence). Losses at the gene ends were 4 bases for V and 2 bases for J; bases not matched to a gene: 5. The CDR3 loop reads CSANSGGATDTQYF. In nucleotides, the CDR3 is TGCAGTGCTAACAGCGGGGGAGCCACAGATACGCAGTATTTT.

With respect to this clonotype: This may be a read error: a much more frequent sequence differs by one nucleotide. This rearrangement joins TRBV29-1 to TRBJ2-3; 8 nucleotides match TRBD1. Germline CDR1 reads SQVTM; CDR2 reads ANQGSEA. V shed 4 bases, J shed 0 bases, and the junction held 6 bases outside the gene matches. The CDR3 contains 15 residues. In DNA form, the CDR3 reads TGCAGCGTTGTGGCCAGACAGGGGAGCACAGATACGCAGTATTTT. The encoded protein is CSVVARQGSTDTQYF.